This TCR beta chain was sequenced for a study of blood T cells in healthy people across ages. Study-level findings and limits: The fall in TCR beta diversity per million T cells was roughly linear with age. The study found TCR beta diversity correlated strongly with naive T cell percentage. Donor CMV status was unknown, possibly confounding expanded clonotype changes.

Next came a second PCR, run for about 7 to 12 cycles, which used a sample-barcoded 5' primer along with a J-beta primer mix. A template-switch adaptor containing 12 random nucleotides labeled each cDNA molecule. TCRdb fed the 5' RACE reads into MiXCR, producing one record per CDR3 protein. The repertoire consists of 660,000 or so distinct CDR3 sequences, with roughly 53% occurring once and the leading ten covering 30% to 40%. A remark on this clonotype: Its antigen remains unknown.

Germline loops: CDR1 SGHTA, CDR2 FQGNSA. This CDR3 is 16 amino acids long. V was cut by 0 bases and J by 1 base, with 11 bases left in between. The origin of this receptor is a man between 60 and 70 years old in good health. V usage is TRBV7-2 and J usage is TRBJ2-3; D may match TRBD1 or TRBD2 (5 bases each). Sequences were obtained from blood. The CDR3 reads CASSLALGDGTDTQYF. The DNA for the CDR3 is TGTGCCAGCAGCTTAGCGCTCGGGGACGGCACAGATACGCAGTATTTT.